This T cell receptor (beta chain) was found in a study of read filtering for tumor transcriptome and immune sequencing. Germline lookup yields CDR1 SEHNR and CDR2 FQNEAQ (reference sequence). V lost 5 bases to trimming and J lost 0 bases, with 8 bases between them. CDR3 length: 13 residues. This clonotype was seen many times. Bone marrow was sampled from every patient at the time of active disease. From roughly 400 ng of RNA, a library with molecular barcoded alpha/delta and beta/gamma adaptors was made. Each CDR3 protein is one row after TCRdb ran MiXCR on the reads. Counted here are about 24,000 distinct CDR3 sequences, about 20% occurring once; the ten biggest clones make up 40% to 55%.

The material sequenced was a population of CD138-negative cells sorted from bone marrow. V gene TRBV7-9 combines with J gene TRBJ2-7; D not certain. The source is a donor over 35 with multiple myeloma. The CDR3 region is CASSRVTSYEQYF. DNA for the CDR3: TGTGCCAGCAGCCGAGTCACCTCCTACGAGCAGTACTTC.